These 14 T cell receptor beta chains were sequenced from one sample in a study of T cell changes during pregnancy in multiple sclerosis. Repertoires were generated with immunoSEQ multiplex PCR, while TCRdb's copy carries only in-frame clones and drops some. Of some 110,000 clones listed, around 90% are singletons. The source was peripheral blood, collected in the third trimester of pregnancy. Receptors originate from a female donor with multiple sclerosis, enrolled in a pregnancy study.

The chain combines TRBV28 with TRBJ2-7; 9 bases are shared with TRBD2. With V trimmed by 3 bases and J by 5 bases, 8 bases remained unmatched. The germline gives CDR1 MDHEN, CDR2 SYDVKM. The CDR3 loop spans 15 amino acids. The CDR3 DNA follows: TGTGCCAGCAGTTTGAAGGGCGGGAGGGCCCACGAGCAGTACTTC. Translation: CASSLKGGRAHEQYF.

There are a few counts of this clone. The chain combines TRBV7-9 with TRBJ2-2; D gene ambiguous. This CDR3 has 12 residues. The germline V and J ends were trimmed by 2 bases and 6 bases, with 4 bases remaining between them. In germline, CDR1 is SEHNR, CDR2 FQNEAQ (reference sequence). CDR3 sequence reads: CASSLSSGELFF. Written as DNA, the CDR3 is TGTGCCAGCAGCTTATCGTCCGGGGAGCTGTTTTTT.

The chain links TRBV7-2 to TRBJ1-4; tentatively, D is TRBD1 (5 bases). With 1 base removed from V and 7 bases from J, the gap between germline ends came to 13 bases. Germline V gives CDR1 SGHTA, CDR2 FQGNSA. The CDR3 runs 15 residues. The DNA for the CDR3 is TGTGCCAGCAGCTTAGGTGGGGGAGCGGGTGAAAAACTGTTTTTT. Translated: CASSLGGGAGEKLFF.

The chain has TRBV27 and TRBJ1-4; 7 bases are shared with TRBD1. The CDR3 runs 15 residues. From germline, CDR1 is MNHEY and CDR2 SMNVEV (reference sequence). With V trimmed by 6 bases and J by 11 bases, 15 bases remained unmatched. The CDR3 protein is CASRPPGGIVGKLFF. The CDR3 DNA follows: TGTGCCAGCAGGCCCCCAGGGGGAATAGTGGGGAAACTGTTTTTT.

The V and J genes are TRBV19 and TRBJ1-6, with a possible D match to TRBD1 (6 bases). The CDR3 loop spans 14 amino acids. The germline gives CDR1 LNHDA, CDR2 SQIVND (reference sequence). Trimming pared 5 bases from V and 6 bases from J, leaving 11 bases between. The CDR3 spells CASSAGAINSPLHF. CDR3 nucleotide sequence: TGTGCCAGTAGTGCGGGGGCCATTAATTCACCCCTCCACTTT.

The chain is built from TRBV29-1 and TRBJ1-2; perhaps TRBD1 as D (6 bases). V was trimmed by 8 bases and J by 4 bases, leaving 14 bases between them. CDR1 SQVTM and CDR2 ANQGSEA come from the germline V gene. This CDR3 has 12 residues. The DNA of the CDR3 is TGCAGCACCGAGGGGGTTGGCTATGGCTACACCTTC. It translates to CSTEGVGYGYTF.

V usage is TRBV10-3 and J usage is TRBJ1-2, with 7 bases lining up with TRBD1. Per the germline V gene, CDR1 is ENHRY and CDR2 is SYGVKD. This CDR3 comprises 13 residues. The V and J ends lost 6 bases and 6 bases, in that order; junction bases with no gene match: 7. The CDR3, as DNA: TGTGCCATCAGCTCGACAGGGAACGATGGCTACACCTTC. Residues: CAISSTGNDGYTF.

The table lists this clone with a count of one. The rearrangement uses TRBV11-3 and TRBJ2-7; 8 bases agree with TRBD1. Per the germline V gene, CDR1 is SGHNT and CDR2 is YENEEA. The ends lost 2 bases at V and 3 bases at J; junction bases unmatched: 15. The CDR3 runs to 18 residues. CDR3 sequence: CASSLTRDRWCLYYEQYF. The CDR3 DNA reads TGTGCCAGCAGCTTAACTCGGGACAGGTGGTGTTTGTACTACGAGCAGTACTTC.

Only one count was recorded for this clone. The chain has TRBV7-3 and TRBJ2-3; D gene uncertain. The V gene's germline CDR1 is SGHTA and CDR2 FQGTGA. V lost 2 bases to trimming and J lost 0 bases, with 15 bases between them. This CDR3 spans 17 amino acids. CDR3 protein: CASSLGPSPRSTDTQYF. CDR3 bases: TGTGCCAGCAGCTTAGGTCCAAGCCCTAGAAGCACAGATACGCAGTATTTT.

This clone occurred once. The chain couples TRBV19 to TRBJ2-2; D might be TRBD1 (6 bases). Germline CDR1 reads LNHDA; CDR2 reads SQIVND (reference sequence). Trimming removed 3 bases at V and 7 bases at J, with 9 bases between. The length of the CDR3 is 13 residues. CDR3 DNA: TGTGCCAGTAGTATTTCAGGGGTCGGGGAGCTGTTTTTT. This codes for CASSISGVGELFF.

The CDR3 region has the DNA TGTGCCAGCATTACTACAGGGTTTCAAGAGACCCAGTACTTC. This gives the protein CASITTGFQETQYF. The rearrangement uses TRBV2 and TRBJ2-5, with D perhaps matching TRBD1 (6 bases). Per the germline V gene, CDR1 is SNHLY and CDR2 is FYNNEI. V lost 7 bases and J 2 bases, leaving 14 bases between the germline ends. This CDR3 has 14 amino acids.

The CDR3 DNA is TGTGCCAGCAGTGATGGGGACAGGGGGGGTATGAACACTGAAGCTTTCTTT. Amino acid sequence: CASSDGDRGGMNTEAFF. J is TRBJ1-1 and V is TRBV28; 11 bases map to TRBD1. J gave up 0 bases and V 5 bases, and 8 bases lay outside the gene matches. There are 17 residues in the CDR3. Germline lookup yields CDR1 MDHEN and CDR2 SYDVKM.

This chain uses TRBV9 with TRBJ2-2, with D possibly TRBD2 on 5 matching bases. The CDR3 totals 17 residues. Germline V CDR1 and CDR2: SGDLS, YYNGEE. Trimming took 3 bases from V and 4 from J, leaving 19 bases between them. The CDR3 DNA follows: TGTGCCAGCAGCGCCCGCTCCGAAGTAGCGCTCACCGGGGAGCTGTTTTTT. It encodes CASSARSEVALTGELFF.

This chain uses TRBV7-3 with TRBJ2-3; 9 nucleotides match TRBD2. J lost 1 base, V lost 1 base, and 3 bases had no gene match. The CDR3 spans 16 residues. Germline assignment: CDR1 SGHTA and CDR2 FQGTGA. Here the CDR3 reads CASSLSGGGGTDTQYF. The CDR3 DNA reads TGTGCCAGCAGCTTAAGCGGCGGGGGGGGCACAGATACGCAGTATTTT.